This TCR beta chain derives from a study of blood T cell repertoires in COVID-19 (dated by TCRdb to the early 2020s). General notes on the study: Samples covering the acute and convalescent phases of COVID-19 were provided by collaborators in the United States, Italy and Spain. The prospective study material was composed of cDNA or gDNA derived from T cells, B-cell-depleted T cells, or PBMCs. Deeply sampled blood TCRbeta repertoires from subjects exposed to, actively infected with, or recovered from COVID-19 were included in the dataset. The repertoires were made available in a free public database intended to serve as a resource for research on the immune response to SARS-CoV-2. The samples were drawn from two sources: the first 160 participants of the ongoing ImmuneRACE study, and approximately 1,300 subjects contributed by 6 global collaborators. A de-identified subject ID, COVID-19 status, age in years and sex were almost always included in the sample metadata. Where available, HLA class I and class II types were obtained from metadata supplied by the sample provider rather than from assay-based typing.

The CDR3 spans 12 residues, from the cysteine through the phenylalanine. The entry retains the CDR3 DNA only, 36 bases that are in frame from base 1. At the junction V is shortened by 3 bases and J by 1 base, with 5 bases in between. CDR1 and CDR2, per the germline V gene (reference sequence), are GTSNPN and SVGIG. The paper's findings and limits, for the study overall: The amount of clinical and demographic metadata varied by source and participant and was provided uncurated.

Details on this clone: It lacks a known antigen. No base quality values were provided; no much bigger clone lies one nucleotide off.

Whole blood was collected in K2EDTA tubes by collaborating institutions according to the institutions' own protocols. For TCRbeta analysis, collaborator samples were shipped as frozen whole blood, as isolated PBMCs, or as DNA extracted from either sample type. The immunoSEQ Assay, a bias-controlled multiplex PCR, was used to amplify TCRbeta CDR3 regions from genomic DNA. For the original study's pipeline: Within the assay, amplification of reference gene primers was used to estimate how many nucleated cells each sample contained. To quantify the absolute abundance of each unique TCRbeta CDR3 rearrangement, sequence reads were collapsed and filtered. For each sample, productive Simpson clonality was calculated as the square root of Simpson's diversity index over productive rearrangements. Here the immuneACCESS table is served through TCRdb, limited to in-frame sequences with V and J called. Missing clones are a known gap in these copies; in checked studies unresolved V genes cover under half, and the rest lacks a known reason. The V and J calls and clone size come from that table; D and trimming were worked out from the DNA. This sample has about 360,000 clones in its table, and more than 75% of those were observed once. Of the sample, around 3% is held by the ten largest clones.

The specimen was peripheral blood. Recombination connected TRBV30 to TRBJ2-3; no confident D gene assignment can be made. The sequence came from a human donor in a cohort sampled during active COVID-19. The CDR3 in this case is CAWRAGTDTQYF. The nucleotide sequence reads TGTGCCTGGAGAGCCGGCACAGATACGCAGTATTTT. The full variable domain, with segments outside the CDR3 supplied by the reference TRBV30 and TRBJ2-3 proteins, appears as SQTIHQWPATLVQPVGSPLSLECTVEGTSNPNLYWYRQAAGRGLQLLFYSVGIGQISSEVPQNLSASRPQDRQFILSSKKLLLSDSGFYLCAWRAGTDTQYFGPGTRLTVL.